This entry describes one T cell receptor (beta chain). Its antigen is as yet unknown. These data belong to a study of T cell responses to AZD1222 COVID-19 vaccine. Overall study: Second-dose timings of about 4 or about 12 weeks were pooled.

TCRdb keeps only in-frame clones here, not all; method: immunoSEQ multiplex PCR. The table records 90,000 to 120,000 clones, around 94% of them present only once. CDR3 length: 14 residues. The V gene's germline CDR1 is SNHLY and CDR2 FYNNEI. The V and J ends lost 0 bases and 10 bases respectively, with 10 bases between them. Overall study findings and caveats: Repertoire sampling occurred only after the peak T cell response. Rises in breadth and depth of Spike-specific TCRs came after two AZD1222 doses. Donor demographics were predominantly white British with a female majority; clonal diversity may be underestimated.

Here the sequenced sample was peripheral blood, taken on day 0 of AZD1222 vaccination. This receptor was taken from an adult in good health. V gene TRBV2 combines with J gene TRBJ1-6; D is ambiguous. CDR3 protein: CASSEARSWSPLHF. The CDR3 nucleotides read TGTGCCAGCAGTGAAGCGCGCAGTTGGTCACCCCTCCACTTT.